This TCR beta chain comes out of a study of T cell responses to AZD1222 COVID-19 vaccine. Study conclusions and caveats: A mostly white British donor set with more females was recruited, and clonal diversity was possibly underestimated. Seropositive at baseline were only 5 to 7 AZD1222 recipients. Reportedly, nearly half the spike-specific TCRs target unmutated variant regions.

After removal of 3 bases from V and 1 base from J, the junction contained 3 bases not matched to a gene. The germline V gene encodes CDR1 SGHTS and CDR2 YDEGEE. CDR3 length: 16 residues. To note about this clone: Antigen: not known.

TCRdb's table, derived via immunoSEQ multiplex PCR, lists solely in-frame clones and lacks some. The sample has approximately 180,000 clones, 85% to 90% seen once. Sequences were derived from peripheral blood, sampled on day 0 of AZD1222 vaccination. This TCR was sampled from an adult in good health. The chain has TRBV5-8 and TRBJ2-2, with 10 bases aligning to TRBD2. DNA for the CDR3: TGTGCCAGCAGCTATACTAGCGGGGTGAACACCGGGGAGCTGTTTTTT. As protein: CASSYTSGVNTGELFF.